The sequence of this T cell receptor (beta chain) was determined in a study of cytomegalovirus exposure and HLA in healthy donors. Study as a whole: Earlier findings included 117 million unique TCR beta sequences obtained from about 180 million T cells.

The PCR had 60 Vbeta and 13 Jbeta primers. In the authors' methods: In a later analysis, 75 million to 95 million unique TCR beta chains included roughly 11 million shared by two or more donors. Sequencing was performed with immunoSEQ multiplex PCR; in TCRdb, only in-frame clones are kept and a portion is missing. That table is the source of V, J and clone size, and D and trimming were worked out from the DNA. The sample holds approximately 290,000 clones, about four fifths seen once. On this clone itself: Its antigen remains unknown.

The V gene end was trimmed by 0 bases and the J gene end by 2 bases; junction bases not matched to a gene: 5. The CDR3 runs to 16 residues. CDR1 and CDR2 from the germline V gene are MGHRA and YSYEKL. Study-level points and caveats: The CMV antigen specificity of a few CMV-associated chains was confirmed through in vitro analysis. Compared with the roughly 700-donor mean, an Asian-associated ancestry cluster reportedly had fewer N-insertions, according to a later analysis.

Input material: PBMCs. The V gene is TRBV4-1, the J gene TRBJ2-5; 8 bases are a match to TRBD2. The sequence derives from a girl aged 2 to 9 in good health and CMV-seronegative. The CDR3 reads CASSQDLRGAQETQYF. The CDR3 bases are TGCGCCAGCAGCCAAGATTTGCGGGGGGCTCAAGAGACCCAGTACTTC.